This TCR beta chain was observed in a study of T cells after yellow fever vaccination. Study overall: Libraries from low-cell-number fractions were prepared with the SMART-Seq v4 Ultra Low Input RNA kit. Study-level points and caveats: Though it reached lower strength, the secondary response hit its peak faster, day 5 versus 15.

Germline V gene lookup returns CDR1 SGHRS and CDR2 YFSETQ. Trimming shortened V by 0 bases and J by 2 bases, and 12 bases separated the two germline ends. This CDR3 comprises 15 residues. Only a few counts were recorded for this clonotype. Its specificity is unknown. Conversion of TCR transcripts into cDNA relied on 5'RACE template switching, which added a universal primer site and UMIs. TCRdb re-called the 5' RACE reads through MiXCR, storing one row per CDR3 protein. The sample yields about 260,000 distinct CDR3 sequences, approximately 13% seen once. The sequences come from CD4+ T cells sorted from PBMCs, collected 45 days after the yellow fever booster vaccination. J is TRBJ2-7 and V is TRBV5-1; maybe TRBD2 (5 bases). The sequence came from a man aged 30 to 45 who received the YFV17D yellow fever vaccine. The CDR3 loop reads CASSLGAGNAYEQYF. As DNA, the CDR3 is TGCGCCAGCAGCTTGGGGGCGGGCAACGCCTACGAGCAGTACTTC.